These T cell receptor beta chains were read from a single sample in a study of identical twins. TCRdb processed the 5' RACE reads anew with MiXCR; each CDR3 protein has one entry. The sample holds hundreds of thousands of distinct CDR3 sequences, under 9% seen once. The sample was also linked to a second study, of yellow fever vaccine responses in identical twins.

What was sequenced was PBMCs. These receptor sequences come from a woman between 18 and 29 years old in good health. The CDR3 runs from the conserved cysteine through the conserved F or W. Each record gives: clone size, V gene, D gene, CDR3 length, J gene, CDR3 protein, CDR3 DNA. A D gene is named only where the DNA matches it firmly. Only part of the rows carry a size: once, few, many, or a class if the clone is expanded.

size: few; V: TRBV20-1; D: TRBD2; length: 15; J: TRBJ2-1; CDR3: CSAARGPSGSDEQFF; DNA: TGCAGTGCTGCCAGAGGTCCTAGCGGGAGCGATGAGCAGTTCTTC
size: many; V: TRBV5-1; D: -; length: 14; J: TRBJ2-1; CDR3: CASSLEQVYNEQFF; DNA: TGCGCCAGCAGCTTGGAACAGGTATACAATGAGCAGTTCTTC
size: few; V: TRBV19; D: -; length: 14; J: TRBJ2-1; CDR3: CASTQVSSYNEQFF; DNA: TGTGCCAGTACTCAGGTTTCTTCCTACAATGAGCAGTTCTTC
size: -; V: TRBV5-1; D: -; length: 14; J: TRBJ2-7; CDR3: CASSRADHSYEQYF; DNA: TGCGCCAGCAGCCGAGCGGACCACTCCTACGAGCAGTACTTC
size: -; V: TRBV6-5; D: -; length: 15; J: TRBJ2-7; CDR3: CASSYLPTSSYEQYF; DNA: TGTGCCAGCAGTTACCTGCCGACTAGCTCCTACGAGCAGTACTTC
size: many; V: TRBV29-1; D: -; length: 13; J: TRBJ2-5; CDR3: CSVFIAYQETQYF; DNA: TGCAGCGTTTTTATAGCCTACCAGGAGACCCAGTACTTC
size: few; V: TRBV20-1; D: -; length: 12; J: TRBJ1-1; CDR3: CSARGVGTEAFF; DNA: TGCAGTGCTAGAGGAGTGGGGACTGAAGCTTTCTTT
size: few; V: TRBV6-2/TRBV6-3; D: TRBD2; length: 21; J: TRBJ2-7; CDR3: CASSSTSPTSRIRGGAYEQYF; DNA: TGTGCCAGCAGCTCCACCTCCCCGACTAGTCGAATACGGGGGGGGGCCTACGAGCAGTACTTC
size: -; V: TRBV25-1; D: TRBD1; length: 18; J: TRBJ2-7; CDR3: CASSESPIPRGRTYEQYF; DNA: TGTGCCAGCAGTGAAAGTCCCATACCCAGGGGGCGAACCTACGAGCAGTACTTC
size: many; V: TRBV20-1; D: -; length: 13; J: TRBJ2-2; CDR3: CSAPPRFTGELFF; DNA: TGCAGTGCACCTCCTAGATTCACCGGGGAGCTGTTTTTT
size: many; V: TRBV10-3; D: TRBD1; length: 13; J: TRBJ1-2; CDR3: CAISEGDSPGYTF; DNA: TGTGCCATCAGTGAGGGGGACAGTCCTGGCTACACCTTC
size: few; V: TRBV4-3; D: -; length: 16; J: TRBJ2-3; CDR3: CASSQEKGTLTDTQYF; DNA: TGCGCCAGCAGCCAAGAGAAAGGGACCCTCACAGATACGCAGTATTTT
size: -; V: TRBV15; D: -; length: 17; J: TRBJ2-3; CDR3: CATSTLSSGLATDTQYF; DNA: TGTGCCACCAGCACTCTCTCATCGGGGTTGGCCACAGATACGCAGTATTTT
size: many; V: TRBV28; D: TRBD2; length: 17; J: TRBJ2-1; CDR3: CASSEVAGPSSYNEQFF; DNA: TGTGCCAGCAGTGAGGTAGCGGGCCCGAGCTCCTACAATGAGCAGTTCTTC
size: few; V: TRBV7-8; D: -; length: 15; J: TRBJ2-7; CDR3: CASSLIEGAPYEQYF; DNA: TGTGCCAGCAGCTTAATTGAGGGCGCGCCCTACGAGCAGTACTTC
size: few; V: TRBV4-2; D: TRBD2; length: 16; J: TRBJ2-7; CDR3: CANTVSGTSISYEQYF; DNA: TGTGCCAACACCGTCTCCGGGACTAGCATCTCCTACGAGCAGTACTTC
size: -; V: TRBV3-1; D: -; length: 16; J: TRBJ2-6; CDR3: CASSPFGLAGANVLTF; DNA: TGTGCCAGCAGCCCTTTCGGGCTCGCAGGGGCCAACGTCCTGACTTTC
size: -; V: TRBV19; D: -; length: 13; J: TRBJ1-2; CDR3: CASSIYDVYGYTF; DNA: TGTGCCAGTAGTATATATGACGTCTATGGCTACACCTTC
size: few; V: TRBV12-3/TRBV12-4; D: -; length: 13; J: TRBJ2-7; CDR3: CASSPTRSYEQYF; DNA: TGTGCCAGCAGTCCAACACGGTCCTACGAGCAGTACTTC
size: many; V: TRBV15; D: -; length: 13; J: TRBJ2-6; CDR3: CATMISGANVLTF; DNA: TGTGCCACCATGATCTCTGGGGCCAACGTCCTGACTTTC
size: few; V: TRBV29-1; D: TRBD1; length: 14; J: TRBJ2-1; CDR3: CSVVSGTGGNEQFF; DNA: TGCAGCGTTGTCTCGGGTACAGGGGGCAATGAGCAGTTCTTC
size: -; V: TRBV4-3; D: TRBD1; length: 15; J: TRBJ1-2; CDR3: CASSQRDRVGIGYTF; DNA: TGCGCCAGCAGCCAACGCGACAGGGTCGGTATTGGCTACACCTTC
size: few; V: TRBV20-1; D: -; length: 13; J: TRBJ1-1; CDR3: CSARQDPNTEAFF; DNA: TGCAGTGCCAGACAGGACCCGAACACTGAAGCTTTCTTT
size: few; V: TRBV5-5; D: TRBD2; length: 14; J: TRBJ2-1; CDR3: CASSLLAENNEQFF; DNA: TGTGCCAGCAGCTTACTAGCGGAAAACAATGAGCAGTTCTTC
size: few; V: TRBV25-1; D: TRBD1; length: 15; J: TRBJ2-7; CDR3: CASSDRQGQSYEQYF; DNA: TGTGCCAGCAGTGATCGACAGGGTCAGTCCTACGAGCAGTACTTC
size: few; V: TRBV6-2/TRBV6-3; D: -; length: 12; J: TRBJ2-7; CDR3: CASAAYSYEQYF; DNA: TGTGCCAGCGCGGCGTACTCCTACGAGCAGTACTTC
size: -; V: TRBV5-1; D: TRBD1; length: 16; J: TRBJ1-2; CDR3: CASSSLSGQGHYGYTF; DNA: TGCGCCAGCAGCTCTTTATCGGGACAGGGCCACTATGGCTACACCTTC
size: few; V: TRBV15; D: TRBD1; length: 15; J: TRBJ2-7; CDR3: CATSRFGQGVREQYF; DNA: TGTGCCACCAGCAGATTTGGTCAGGGGGTGAGAGAGCAGTACTTC
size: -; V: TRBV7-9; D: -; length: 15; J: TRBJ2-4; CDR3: CASSPTELAKNIQYF; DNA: TGTGCCAGCAGCCCTACAGAGCTAGCCAAAAACATTCAGTACTTC
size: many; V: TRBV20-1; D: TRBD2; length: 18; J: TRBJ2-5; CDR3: CSASTGTSGGEYQETQYF; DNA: TGCAGTGCTAGTACGGGGACTAGCGGGGGGGAGTACCAAGAGACCCAGTACTTC
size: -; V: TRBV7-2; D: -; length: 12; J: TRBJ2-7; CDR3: CASSNPGAEQYF; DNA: TGTGCCAGCAGCAACCCCGGGGCCGAGCAGTACTTC
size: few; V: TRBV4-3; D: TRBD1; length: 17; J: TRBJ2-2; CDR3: CASSQDTGTGNTGELFF; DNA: TGCGCCAGCAGCCAAGATACCGGGACAGGGAATACCGGGGAGCTGTTTTTT
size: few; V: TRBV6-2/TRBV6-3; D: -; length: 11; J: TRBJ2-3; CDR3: CASSSDKPQYF; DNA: TGTGCCAGCAGTTCAGACAAGCCGCAGTATTTT
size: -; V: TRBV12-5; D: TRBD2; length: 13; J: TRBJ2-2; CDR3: CASGPGGAGELFF; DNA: TGTGCTAGTGGTCCGGGGGGGGCCGGGGAGCTGTTTTTT
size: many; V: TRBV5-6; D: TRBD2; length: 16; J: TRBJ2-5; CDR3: CASSLAGLAGVETQYF; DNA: TGTGCCAGCAGCTTGGCCGGACTAGCGGGGGTAGAGACCCAGTACTTC
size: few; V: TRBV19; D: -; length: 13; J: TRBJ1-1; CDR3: CASSTRGDTEAFF; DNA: TGTGCCAGTAGTACAAGGGGCGACACTGAAGCTTTCTTT
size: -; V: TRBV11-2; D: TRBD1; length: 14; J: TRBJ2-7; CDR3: CASRVTGGSYEQYF; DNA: TGTGCCAGCAGGGTGACAGGGGGCTCCTACGAGCAGTACTTC
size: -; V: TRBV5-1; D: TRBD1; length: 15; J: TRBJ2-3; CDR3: CASRRDRASTDTQYF; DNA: TGCGCCAGCAGGAGAGACAGGGCTAGCACAGATACGCAGTATTTT
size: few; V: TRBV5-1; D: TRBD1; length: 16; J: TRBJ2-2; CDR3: CASSLQGAQSTGELFF; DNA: TGCGCCAGCAGCTTACAGGGGGCGCAGTCGACCGGGGAGCTGTTTTTT
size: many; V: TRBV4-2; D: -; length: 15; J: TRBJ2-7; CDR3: CASSQRGGPEGEQYF; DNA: TGTGCCAGCAGCCAAAGAGGGGGTCCGGAGGGCGAGCAGTACTTC
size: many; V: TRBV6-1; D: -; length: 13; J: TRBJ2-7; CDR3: CASSRGPSYEQYF; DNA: TGTGCCAGTTCAAGAGGACCCTCCTACGAGCAGTACTTC
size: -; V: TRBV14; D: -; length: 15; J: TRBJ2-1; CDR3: CASSPGTNRGDEQFF; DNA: TGTGCCAGCAGCCCCGGGACTAACAGGGGGGATGAGCAGTTCTTC
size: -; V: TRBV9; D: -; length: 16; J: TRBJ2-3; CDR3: CASSVASSGWADTQYF; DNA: TGTGCCAGCAGCGTAGCTTCTTCGGGGTGGGCAGATACGCAGTATTTT
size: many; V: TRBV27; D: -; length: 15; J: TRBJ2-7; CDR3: CASSSLAGTSSEQYF; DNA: TGTGCCAGCAGTAGCCTGGCGGGGACGTCTTCCGAGCAGTACTTC
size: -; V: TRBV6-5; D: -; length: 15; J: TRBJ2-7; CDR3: CASSYSSPGVHEQYF; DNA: TGTGCCAGCAGTTACTCGAGTCCAGGGGTCCACGAGCAGTACTTC
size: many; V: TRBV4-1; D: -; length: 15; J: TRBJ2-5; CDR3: CASSQDQGTQETQYF; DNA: TGCGCCAGCAGCCAAGATCAGGGGACTCAAGAGACCCAGTACTTC
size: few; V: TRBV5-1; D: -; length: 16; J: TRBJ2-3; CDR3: CASTLTSGTDRDTQYF; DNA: TGCGCCAGCACCCTCACCTCCGGGACTGACAGAGATACGCAGTATTTT
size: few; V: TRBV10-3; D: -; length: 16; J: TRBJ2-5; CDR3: CAISESIGVGQETQYF; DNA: TGTGCCATCAGTGAGTCGATAGGGGTGGGTCAAGAGACCCAGTACTTC
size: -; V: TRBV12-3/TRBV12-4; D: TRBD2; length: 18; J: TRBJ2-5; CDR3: CASSFRRGLGLASETQYF; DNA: TGTGCCAGCAGTTTTCGGCGGGGGCTAGGACTAGCTTCTGAGACCCAGTACTTC
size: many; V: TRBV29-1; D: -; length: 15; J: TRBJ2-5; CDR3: CSVSGSRGPGETQYF; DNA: TGCAGCGTTTCGGGGAGTAGGGGACCCGGAGAGACCCAGTACTTC
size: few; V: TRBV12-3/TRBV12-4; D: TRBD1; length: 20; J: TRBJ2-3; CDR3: CASSRTAGQGLLTSTDTQYF; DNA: TGTGCCAGCAGTCGGACGGCGGGACAGGGATTACTCACTAGCACAGATACGCAGTATTTT
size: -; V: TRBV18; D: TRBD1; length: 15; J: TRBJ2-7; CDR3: CASSPGQGVPYEQYF; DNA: TGTGCCAGCTCACCGGGACAGGGAGTGCCCTACGAGCAGTACTTC
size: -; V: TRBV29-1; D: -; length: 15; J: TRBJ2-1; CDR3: CSVYWPGSSYNEQFF; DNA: TGCAGCGTTTATTGGCCCGGCAGCTCCTACAATGAGCAGTTCTTC
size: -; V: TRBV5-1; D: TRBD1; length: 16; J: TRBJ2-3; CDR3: CASSLAKGAITDTQYF; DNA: TGCGCCAGCAGCTTGGCCAAGGGGGCTATCACAGATACGCAGTATTTT
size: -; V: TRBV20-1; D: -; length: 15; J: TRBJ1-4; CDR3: CSARDLPQGNEKLFF; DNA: TGCAGTGCTAGAGACCTGCCCCAGGGTAATGAAAAACTGTTTTTT
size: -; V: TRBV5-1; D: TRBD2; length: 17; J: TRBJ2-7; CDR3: CASSWGLAGGSSYEQYF; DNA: TGCGCCAGCAGCTGGGGACTAGCGGGAGGGAGCTCCTACGAGCAGTACTTC